Listed below are T cell receptor beta chains from one sample, sequenced in a study of cytomegalovirus exposure and HLA in healthy donors. This table comes from immunoSEQ multiplex PCR, and its TCRdb copy is limited to in-frame clones, with some not included. The repertoire consists of about 160,000 clones, with 60% to 85% occurring once and the leading ten covering 3%. Source material: PBMCs. The receptor source for this set is a woman aged 50 to 65 in good health and CMV-seropositive. Both conserved end residues are part of each CDR3. Fields, in order: D gene, CDR3 length, V gene, J gene, clone size, CDR3 protein, CDR3 DNA. The D gene is left open where the match is weak. Clone sizes are given selectively: once, few, many, or a class where the clone is expanded.

-	14	TRBV7-9	TRBJ2-7	-	CASSFPDRDYEQYF	TGTGCCAGCAGCTTTCCAGACAGAGACTACGAGCAGTACTTC
TRBD1	14	TRBV27	TRBJ1-1	-	CASSYRGLNTEAFF	TGTGCCAGCAGTTACAGGGGGCTTAACACTGAAGCTTTCTTT
TRBD1	16	TRBV9	TRBJ2-5	-	CASSETGDRGGETQYF	TGTGCCAGCAGCGAAACGGGGGACAGGGGGGGGGAGACCCAGTACTTC
-	11	TRBV7-9	TRBJ2-7	once	CSSTRGGEQYF	TGTTCCAGCACGCGGGGTGGCGAGCAGTACTTC
-	15	TRBV7-8	TRBJ1-2	-	CASSPLGRPRAGYTF	TGTGCCAGCAGCCCCTTGGGGCGGCCCCGGGCGGGCTACACCTTC
-	13	TRBV9	TRBJ2-7	few	CASSVGHNYEQYF	TGTGCCAGCAGCGTAGGCCACAACTACGAGCAGTACTTC
TRBD1	13	TRBV2	TRBJ1-4	-	CASGGTANEKLFF	TGTGCCAGCGGAGGGACAGCTAATGAAAAACTGTTTTTT
-	13	TRBV18	TRBJ2-5	-	CASSPSSLETQYF	TGTGCCAGCTCACCGTCTAGCTTGGAGACCCAGTACTTC
-	11	TRBV2	TRBJ2-3	-	CASRNIGGQYF	TGTGCCAGCAGGAACATCGGGGGGCAGTATTTT
TRBD1	13	TRBV5-1	TRBJ2-3	-	CASSPEGADTQYF	TGCGCCAGCAGCCCCGAGGGGGCGGATACGCAGTATTTT
TRBD1	14	TRBV11-2	TRBJ2-7	-	CASSYGTGGYEQYF	TGTGCCAGCAGCTACGGGACAGGGGGTTACGAGCAGTACTTC
-	12	TRBV6-1	TRBJ2-3	-	CASSSQGDTQYF	TGTGCCAGCAGTTCACAGGGAGATACGCAGTATTTT
-	15	TRBV14	TRBJ1-5	-	CASSHGTRGNQPQHF	TGTGCCAGCAGCCACGGGACTAGGGGCAATCAGCCCCAGCATTTT
-	15	TRBV2	TRBJ1-1	-	CASTRTLGGSTEAFF	TGTGCCAGCACCCGCACGCTCGGGGGGAGCACTGAAGCTTTCTTT
-	13	TRBV19	TRBJ1-1	-	CASSQRANTEAFF	TGTGCCAGTAGTCAGAGGGCGAACACTGAAGCTTTCTTT
TRBD2	14	TRBV7-7	TRBJ2-5	-	CASSSGLAEETQYF	TGTGCCAGCAGCTCGGGACTAGCAGAAGAGACCCAGTACTTC
-	13	TRBV6-1	TRBJ1-2	-	CASVRTGIGGYTF	TGTGCCAGCGTACGGACGGGGATTGGTGGCTACACCTTC
-	15	TRBV4-1	TRBJ2-1	-	CASSPGQQTYNEQFF	TGCGCCAGCAGCCCCGGACAGCAAACTTACAATGAGCAGTTCTTC
-	15	TRBV2	TRBJ2-2	-	CASSIRGSNTGELFF	TGTGCCAGCAGTATTAGGGGATCGAACACCGGGGAGCTGTTTTTT
TRBD2	15	TRBV5-1	TRBJ2-5	-	CASSSLGGTQETQYF	TGCGCCAGCAGCTCCCTGGGGGGGACCCAAGAGACCCAGTACTTC
-	15	TRBV14	TRBJ1-1	-	CASSLPDGLNTEAFF	TGTGCCAGCAGCCTACCTGACGGGTTAAACACTGAAGCTTTCTTT
-	11	TRBV27	TRBJ2-3	-	CASSTKDTQYF	TGTGCCAGCAGTACTAAGGATACGCAGTATTTT
TRBD1	15	TRBV7-9	TRBJ1-4	-	CASSPHRDRNEKLFF	TGTGCCAGCAGCCCGCACCGGGACAGAAATGAAAAACTGTTTTTT
TRBD1	15	TRBV5-1	TRBJ1-3	-	CASAGTGSSGNTIYF	TGCGCCAGCGCGGGGACAGGCAGCTCTGGAAACACCATATATTTT
-	15	TRBV5-1	TRBJ2-7	-	CASSPAGTEFYEQYF	TGCGCCAGCAGCCCTGCCGGGACTGAGTTCTACGAGCAGTACTTC
TRBD1	14	TRBV6-5	TRBJ1-2	-	CASSRDRGNYGYTF	TGTGCCAGCTCTAGGGACAGGGGAAACTATGGCTACACCTTC
-	13	TRBV2	TRBJ1-2	-	CASSEAGDYGYTF	TGTGCCAGCAGTGAGGCAGGGGACTATGGCTACACCTTC
TRBD1	14	TRBV29-1	TRBJ2-5	-	CSVSGQGRGETQYF	TGCAGCGTATCAGGACAGGGACGAGGAGAGACCCAGTACTTC
TRBD1	17	TRBV19	TRBJ1-1	-	CASSLVPGQGWNTEAFF	TGTGCCAGTAGTCTCGTCCCGGGACAGGGCTGGAACACTGAAGCTTTCTTT
-	13	TRBV18	TRBJ1-3	-	CASSPGTENTIYF	TGTGCCAGCTCACCAGGCACAGAAAACACCATATATTTT
-	19	TRBV13	TRBJ2-6	few	CASSSTPGDTSSGANVLTF	TGTGCCAGCAGCTCCACCCCCGGGGACACCAGCTCTGGGGCCAACGTCCTGACTTTC
TRBD1	17	TRBV19	TRBJ1-3	-	CASSLGADRAPGNTIYF	TGTGCCAGTAGCCTGGGGGCCGACAGGGCGCCCGGAAACACCATATATTTT
-	13	TRBV2	TRBJ1-5	once	CAGAPGQDQPQHF	TGTGCCGGGGCTCCGGGACAAGATCAGCCCCAGCATTTT
TRBD2	16	TRBV10-2	TRBJ2-3	-	CASRSQAGGLADTQYF	TGCGCCAGCAGGAGTCAAGCGGGGGGGCTGGCAGATACGCAGTATTTT
TRBD2	16	TRBV5-1	TRBJ2-1	-	CASTPDTSGSYNEQFF	TGCGCCAGCACCCCCGATACTAGCGGGTCTTACAATGAGCAGTTCTTC
-	15	TRBV4-2	TRBJ2-3	few	CASSQENGGLLTQYF	TGTGCCAGCAGCCAAGAAAATGGCGGCCTACTCACGCAGTATTTT
TRBD1	15	TRBV9	TRBJ1-4	-	CASSVFGTGNEKLFF	TGTGCCAGCAGCGTTTTCGGGACAGGGAATGAAAAACTGTTTTTT
TRBD2	14	TRBV9	TRBJ2-5	-	CASSVTSGQATQYF	TGTGCCAGCAGCGTCACTAGCGGCCAGGCGACCCAGTACTTC
-	14	TRBV2	TRBJ2-5	-	CASSEASDQETQYF	TGTGCCAGCAGTGAAGCTAGCGACCAAGAGACCCAGTACTTC
TRBD1	14	TRBV2	TRBJ2-2	few	CASASGGGTGELFF	TGTGCCAGCGCCTCAGGGGGTGGCACCGGGGAGCTGTTTTTT
TRBD1	14	TRBV5-1	TRBJ1-1	-	CASSFSGQGTEAFF	TGCGCCAGCAGCTTTTCGGGACAGGGTACTGAAGCTTTCTTT
-	13	TRBV6-5	TRBJ2-7	-	CASSYAYAYEQYF	TGTGCCAGCAGTTACGCGTACGCCTACGAGCAGTACTTC
-	11	TRBV6-5	TRBJ1-1	-	CASRRATEAFF	TGTGCCAGCCGAAGAGCGACTGAAGCTTTCTTT
-	14	TRBV2	TRBJ2-7	-	CASSETNRGHEQYF	TGTGCCAGCAGTGAAACAAATAGGGGCCACGAGCAGTACTTC
-	14	TRBV7-9	TRBJ1-1	-	CASSALTQNTEAFF	TGTGCCAGCAGCGCACTAACACAGAACACTGAAGCTTTCTTT
-	14	TRBV30	TRBJ2-3	once	CAWSLSARTDTQYF	TGTGCCTGGAGCCTATCGGCCAGGACAGATACGCAGTATTTT
-	16	TRBV7-7	TRBJ2-5	once	CASSLGGGGFLETQYF	TGTGCCAGCAGCTTAGGAGGGGGGGGCTTTTTAGAGACCCAGTACTTC
-	14	TRBV25-1	TRBJ1-2	-	CASSEVGGSDGYTF	TGTGCCAGCAGTGAAGTCGGGGGGTCCGATGGCTACACCTTC
TRBD1	16	TRBV2	TRBJ1-2	-	CASDADRTGGKPGYTF	TGTGCCAGCGATGCAGACCGGACAGGGGGCAAGCCTGGCTACACCTTC
TRBD1	14	TRBV2	TRBJ1-1	-	CASSADRANTEAFF	TGTGCCAGCAGTGCCGACAGGGCGAACACTGAAGCTTTCTTT
TRBD1	12	TRBV29-1	TRBJ2-2	once	CSVVWDSGELFF	TGCAGCGTTGTTTGGGACAGTGGGGAGCTGTTTTTT
TRBD1	15	TRBV7-9	TRBJ2-4	-	CASTPGQGGINIQYF	TGTGCCAGCACCCCGGGACAGGGAGGAATAAACATTCAGTACTTC